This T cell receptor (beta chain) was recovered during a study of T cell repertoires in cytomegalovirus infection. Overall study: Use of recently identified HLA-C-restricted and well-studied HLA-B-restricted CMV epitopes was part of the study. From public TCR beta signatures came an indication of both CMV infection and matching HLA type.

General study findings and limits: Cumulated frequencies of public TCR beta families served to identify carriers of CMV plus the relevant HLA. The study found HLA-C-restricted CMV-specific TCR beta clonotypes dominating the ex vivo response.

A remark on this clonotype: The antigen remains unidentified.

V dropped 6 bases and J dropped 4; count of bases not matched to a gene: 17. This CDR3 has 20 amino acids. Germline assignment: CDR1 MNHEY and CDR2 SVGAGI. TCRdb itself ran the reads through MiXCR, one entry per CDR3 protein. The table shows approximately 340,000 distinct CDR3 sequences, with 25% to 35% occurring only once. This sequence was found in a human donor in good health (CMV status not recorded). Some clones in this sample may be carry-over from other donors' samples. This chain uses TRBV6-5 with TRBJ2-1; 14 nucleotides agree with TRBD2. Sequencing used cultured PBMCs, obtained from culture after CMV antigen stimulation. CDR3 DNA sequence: TGTGCCAGCAGCCCCGGGACTAGCGGGAGCCTGGCCCAGCTTTACAATGAGCAGTTCTTC. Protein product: CASSPGTSGSLAQLYNEQFF.